This T cell receptor (beta chain) was recovered during a study of blood T cells in healthy people across ages. Points from the study as a whole: Considered underestimates were the diversity estimates obtained from one million T cells.

The use of a sample-barcoded 5' primer and a J-beta primer mix characterized a second PCR of 7 to 11 cycles. Each CDR3 protein gets one entry after TCRdb re-called the 5' RACE reads with MiXCR. The sample yields about 730,000 distinct CDR3 sequences, approximately 39% seen once. This clonotype was recorded only once. The antigen remains unidentified. Per the germline V gene, CDR1 is MNHEY and CDR2 is SMNVEV (reference sequence). The CDR3 has 18 amino acids. V lost 2 bases and J lost 1, with 20 bases in between. Sequencing was done on a sample of blood. The chain uses TRBV27 and TRBJ2-5; D ambiguous. This TCR was recovered from a woman between 55 and 75 years old in good health. The CDR3 nucleotides are TGTGCCAGCAGTTTAGACCCAGGTCTGGTATGGGCCCAAGAGACCCAGTACTTC. Encoded protein: CASSLDPGLVWAQETQYF.